These 2 T cell receptor beta chains share one sample of origin, sequenced in a study of blood T cells in healthy people across ages. A sample-barcoded 5' primer and a J-beta primer mix were used in a second PCR of roughly 7 to 11 cycles. TCRdb independently ran MiXCR on the 5' RACE reads; one entry per CDR3 protein. The sample contains about 830,000 distinct CDR3 sequences, roughly 60% of which appear only once. The sample consisted of blood. Receptor source: a young man in good health.

V is TRBV12-3 or TRBV12-4 and J is TRBJ2-1; a possible D gene is TRBD2 (5 bases). Trimming removed 2 bases from V and 8 bases from J, with 7 bases in between. The CDR3 covers 12 residues. The CDR3 DNA follows: TGTGCCAGCAGTTTAAATAGCGATGAGCAGTTCTTC. Encoded protein: CASSLNSDEQFF.

CDR3 sequence reads: CASSPLSRRSSYNEQYF. CDR3 sequence (DNA): TGTGCCAGCAGCCCCCTATCAAGGAGAAGCTCCTACAATGAGCAGTACTTC. The chain combines TRBV6-2 or TRBV6-3 with TRBJ2-4; D gene ambiguous. CDR1 and CDR2 (germline): MNHEY, SVGEGT. This CDR3 has 17 amino acids. V was trimmed by 6 bases and J by 13 bases, leaving 31 bases between them.